Following are 20 T cell receptor beta chains from one sample sequenced in a study of blood T cell repertoires in COVID-19. Here immunoSEQ multiplex PCR was the method, and the copy in TCRdb shows in-frame clones only, minus some. The profile covers about 120,000 clones, with 60% to 85% appearing a single time and 2.3% taken by the ten largest. Source material: peripheral blood. These receptor sequences come from a man between 65 and 85 years old with acute or convalescent COVID-19.

This clone was observed a few times. The V gene is TRBV5-4, the J gene TRBJ1-4, with D perhaps TRBD1 (5 bases). Germline loops: CDR1 SGHNT, CDR2 YYREEE (reference sequence). The CDR3 contains 13 residues. V lost 0 bases and J 11 bases, leaving 11 bases between the germline ends. The chain's CDR3 is CASSLATAGKLFF. In DNA form, the CDR3 reads TGTGCCAGCAGCTTGGCAACAGCAGGGAAACTGTTTTTT.

V gene TRBV14 combines with J gene TRBJ1-6, with D possibly being TRBD1 (6 bases). V lost 0 bases to trimming and J lost 3 bases, with 15 bases between them. The V gene's germline CDR1 is SGHDN and CDR2 FVKESK. There are 18 residues in the CDR3. The CDR3 loop reads CASSQDHPGAHYNSPLHF. In DNA, the CDR3 is TGTGCCAGCAGCCAAGATCATCCAGGGGCCCACTATAATTCACCCCTCCACTTT.

The chain is built from TRBV10-3 and TRBJ1-2; the D is unclear. CDR3 size: 17 residues. Trimming took off 0 bases at V and 7 bases at J, with 21 bases between the two ends. Germline V CDR1 and CDR2: ENHRY, SYGVKD. Here the CDR3 DNA reads TGTGCCATCAGTGAGTCTCCCCTTCGAAGTTCACGGGGTGGCTACACCTTC. Translated: CAISESPLRSSRGGYTF.

This chain uses TRBV29-1 with TRBJ1-1, with D possibly matching TRBD1 (6 bases). Trimming shortened V by 7 bases and J by 7 bases, and 10 bases separated the two germline ends. This CDR3 has 10 residues. CDR1 SQVTM and CDR2 ANQGSEA come from the germline V gene. For the CDR3, the DNA is TGCAGCGGTGGGACAAATGAAGCTTTCTTT. This sequence encodes CSGGTNEAFF.

The chain links TRBV6-2 or TRBV6-3 to TRBJ2-1; 11 bases are shared with TRBD2. Looked up from germline, CDR1 is MNHEY and CDR2 is SVGEGT. Unmatched junction bases numbered 0, after V lost 1 base and J lost 4 bases. This CDR3 comprises 15 residues. CDR3 in DNA: TGTGCCAGCAGTTACTTAGCGGGGGGGTACAATGAGCAGTTCTTC. It encodes CASSYLAGGYNEQFF.

This sequence joins TRBV6-2 or TRBV6-3 and TRBJ2-7, with 9 bases identical to TRBD1. Germline V CDR1 and CDR2: MNHEY, SVGEGT. The CDR3 is 17 amino acids. V lost 7 bases to trimming and J lost 5 bases; unmatched junction nucleotides: 18. In DNA, the CDR3 is TGTGCCAGCACCCCTAGAGGATGGGACAGGGTCGCCCACGAGCAGTACTTC. It encodes CASTPRGWDRVAHEQYF.

The chain uses TRBV5-4 and TRBJ2-3; 8 bases are shared with TRBD2. The CDR3 has 14 residues. The V and J ends lost 4 bases and 3 bases, in that order; junction bases with no gene match: 4. CDR1 SGHNT and CDR2 YYREEE come from the germline V gene (reference sequence). The CDR3 DNA reads TGTGCCAGCAGCACGGGACTAGGAACAGATACGCAGTATTTT. Encoded protein: CASSTGLGTDTQYF.

The chain uses TRBV30 and TRBJ1-2, with TRBD1 identical over 7 bases. This CDR3 is built from 16 residues. V shed 3 bases and J 7 bases; nucleotides not matched to a gene: 17. In germline, CDR1 is GTSNPN, CDR2 SVGIG (reference sequence). The CDR3 loop is CAWRKSGQINGGGYTF. CDR3 bases: TGTGCCTGGAGAAAATCGGGACAGATCAACGGCGGTGGCTACACCTTC.

The chain is built from TRBV5-1 and TRBJ1-2, with 8 bases lining up with TRBD1. CDR3 length equals 14 residues. Looked up from germline, CDR1 is SGHRS and CDR2 is YFSETQ. V trimming: 3 bases; J trimming: 10 bases; junction bases outside the gene matches: 11. The CDR3 sequence: CASSSNPGTGPYTF. CDR3 nucleotide sequence: TGCGCCAGCAGCTCGAACCCTGGGACAGGACCCTACACCTTC.

V and J are TRBV6-1 and TRBJ2-1; 11 bases line up with TRBD2. Germline loops: CDR1 MNHNS, CDR2 SASEGT. The CDR3 runs 19 residues. With 3 bases clipped from V and 0 bases from J, the junction kept 10 bases outside the gene matches. CDR3 sequence (DNA): TGTGCCAGCAGTGAGCTAGCGGGGGGCATCCCGGGCTCCTACAATGAGCAGTTCTTC. This codes for CASSELAGGIPGSYNEQFF.

For the CDR3, the DNA is TGTGCCAGCAGCTTAGGCCTAGCGGTAGGTGAGCAGTTCTTC. Its translation: CASSLGLAVGEQFF. This chain joins TRBV7-7 and TRBJ2-1, with TRBD2 matching over 7 bases. V shed 1 base and J 9 bases; nucleotides not matched to a gene: 6. The CDR3 runs to 14 residues. The germline gives CDR1 SSHAT, CDR2 FNYEAQ (reference sequence).

This clone was seen once. This rearrangement joins TRBV5-4 to TRBJ1-1; D gene unclear. Trimming cost V 0 bases and J 4 bases, with 10 bases left between them. The CDR3 runs 14 residues. Germline CDR1 and CDR2: SGHNT and YYREEE (reference sequence). Here the CDR3 reads CASSLEALSTEAFF. The CDR3 region has the DNA TGTGCCAGCAGCTTGGAAGCGCTTTCCACTGAAGCTTTCTTT.

The chain combines TRBV15 with TRBJ2-7; 11 nucleotides agree with TRBD1. The CDR3 extends over 15 amino acids. CDR1 is LNHNV, CDR2 YYDKDF, per germline (reference sequence). Trimming at V came to 0 bases and at J to 3 bases, leaving 1 base not matched to a gene. This CDR3 is CATSRDGTGGYEQYF. In DNA, the CDR3 is TGTGCCACCAGCAGAGACGGGACAGGGGGCTACGAGCAGTACTTC.

The rearrangement joins TRBV19 to TRBJ1-2; 7 nucleotides align to TRBD1. V was clipped by 4 bases and J by 4 bases; unmatched bases: 3. The CDR3 length is 13 residues. Germline loops: CDR1 LNHDA, CDR2 SQIVND (reference sequence). CDR3 sequence (DNA): TGTGCCAGTAGTAAGGACAGGTTCTATGGCTACACCTTC. It yields the protein CASSKDRFYGYTF.

The CDR3 DNA follows: TGCGCCAACTACCAATTGCGGGACAGCGATCACTATGGCTACACCTTC. Amino acid sequence: CANYQLRDSDHYGYTF. The J gene is TRBJ1-2, the V gene TRBV4-1; 7 bases fit TRBD1. Losses at the gene ends were 10 bases for V and 3 bases for J; bases not matched to a gene: 17. The germline gives CDR1 MGHRA, CDR2 YSYEKL. The CDR3 is 16 residues long.

The sample holds one count of this clone. The CDR3 sequence is CASSDMGRGAEAFF. The CDR3 region has the DNA TGTGCCAGCAGTGATATGGGCAGGGGAGCTGAAGCTTTCTTT. The V gene is TRBV2, the J gene TRBJ1-1, with D possibly TRBD1 on 6 matching bases. The CDR3 contains 14 residues. V shed 3 bases and J shed 6 bases, with 14 bases lying between them. Germline-derived CDR1 and CDR2 are SNHLY and FYNNEI.

The V gene is TRBV9, the J gene TRBJ2-3; no definite D call. The V end was cut by 4 bases, the J end by 2 bases, with 8 bases between. Looked up from germline, CDR1 is SGDLS and CDR2 is YYNGEE. CDR3 size: 13 residues. The CDR3 nucleotides read TGTGCCAGCAGCACGACTCTCACAGATACGCAGTATTTT. As protein: CASSTTLTDTQYF.

The table lists this clone with a few counts. Compared with germline, one end of the junction differs, possibly owing to a read error. The V call is TRBV7-7, the J call TRBJ2-3, with a weak D call TRBD2 (6 bases). The CDR3 has 15 amino acids. CDR1 and CDR2 (germline): SSHAT, FNYEAQ (reference sequence). This CDR3 reads CASSFGGLTTDTQYF. In nucleotides, the CDR3 is TGTGCTAGCAGCTTCGGGGGACTTACCACAGATACGCAGTATTTT.

The rearrangement joins TRBV5-5 to TRBJ1-2; TRBD1 is a possible D gene (5 bases). The germline V gene encodes CDR1 SGHKS and CDR2 YYEKEE (reference sequence). This CDR3 has 14 residues. Trimming removed 0 bases at V and 3 bases at J, with 9 bases between. CDR3 nucleotides: TGTGCCAGCAGCTTGGGGAGCAGGGACTATGGCTACACCTTC. The encoded protein is CASSLGSRDYGYTF.

The chain is built from TRBV13 and TRBJ2-5, with 10 bases aligning to TRBD1. V was clipped by 2 bases and J by 7 bases; unmatched bases: 7. Germline V gene data show CDR1 as PRHDT and CDR2 as FYEKMQ (reference sequence). CDR3 length: 15 amino acids. Here the CDR3 reads CASSLMGQGMGTQYF. The CDR3, as DNA: TGTGCCAGCAGCTTAATGGGACAGGGGATGGGGACCCAGTACTTC.